These 9 T cell receptor beta chains came from one sample sequenced in a study of cytomegalovirus exposure and HLA in healthy donors (TCRdb year 2017). Libraries were built with the immunoSEQ multiplex PCR assay. For the multiplex PCR, a mixture combining 60 forward primers for TCR Vbeta segments and 13 reverse primers for TCR Jbeta segments was used. This immuneACCESS table, as held by TCRdb, lists in-frame sequences with V and J called but not all clones. Of the missing ones, under half trace to an unresolved V gene in checked studies; the others have no known cause. The sample yields around 94,000 clones; 81% were counted once. The ten largest clonotypes hold 9% to 12% of the sample. The sample comprised PBMCs. The receptors stem from a human donor in good health.

This chain joins TRBV6-1 and TRBJ1-2; the D is unclear. Germline assignment: CDR1 MNHNS and CDR2 SASEGT. Trimming removed 1 base from V and 4 bases from J, with 10 bases in between. The CDR3 totals 14 residues. Here the CDR3 DNA reads TGTGCCAGCAGTGAAGTTAATACTCCCTATGGCTACACCTTC. This translates into CASSEVNTPYGYTF.

V usage is TRBV7-7 and J usage is TRBJ2-5; 7 bases match TRBD2. The CDR3 is 15 amino acids. Germline CDR1 and CDR2: SSHAT and FNYEAQ (reference sequence). Unmatched junction bases numbered 10, after V lost 8 bases and J lost 1 base. The CDR3 sequence is CASGGREGPQETQYF. CDR3 sequence (DNA): TGTGCCAGCGGGGGGAGGGAGGGCCCCCAAGAGACCCAGTACTTC.

The chain has TRBV7-2 and TRBJ1-4; 8 nucleotides line up with TRBD1. The CDR3 spans 15 residues. Germline CDR1 is SGHTA and CDR2 is FQGNSA. V trimming: 5 bases; J trimming: 8 bases; junction bases outside the gene matches: 10. CDR3 sequence reads: CASSRMTGVREKLFF. The CDR3 DNA reads as TGTGCCAGCAGCCGAATGACAGGGGTCAGGGAAAAACTGTTTTTT. The full variable domain, completed using reference TRBV7-2 and TRBJ1-4, is GAGVSQSPSNKVTEKGKDVELRCDPISGHTALYWYRQSLGQGLEFLIYFQGNSAPDKSGLPSDRFSAERTGGSVSTLTIQRTQQEDSAVYLCASSRMTGVREKLFFGSGTQLSVL.

V usage is TRBV23-1 and J usage is TRBJ1-1; 7 bases map to TRBD1. TRBV23-1 is labeled an ORF, and its function is uncertain. The CDR3 consists of 14 residues. V was clipped by 4 bases and J by 4 bases; unmatched bases: 6. The CDR3 DNA reads as TGCGCCAGCAGTCCACACAGGGGCCCCACTGAAGCTTTCTTT. It translates to CASSPHRGPTEAFF.

This chain uses TRBV6-5 with TRBJ2-5; perhaps TRBD2 as D (7 bases). The CDR3 runs 14 residues. Germline lookup yields CDR1 MNHEY and CDR2 SVGAGI. Trimming stripped 6 bases from V and 1 base from J, with 12 bases between. Here the CDR3 reads CASRRGPIQETQYF. CDR3 nucleotide sequence: TGTGCCAGCAGGCGGGGGCCTATCCAAGAGACCCAGTACTTC.

This chain connects TRBV6-1 to TRBJ2-7; TRBD2 matches 9 bases. CDR1 is MNHNS, CDR2 SASEGT, per germline. V lost 8 bases and J lost 4; bases outside the gene matches: 9. The CDR3 is 14 residues long. As DNA, the CDR3 is TGTGCCAGCCAAGGGAGTAGCGGGAGTTACGAGCAGTACTTC. Amino acids: CASQGSSGSYEQYF.

This clone was observed a few times. This sequence joins TRBV28 and TRBJ1-6, with 9 bases matching TRBD1. The germline V gene encodes CDR1 MDHEN and CDR2 SYDVKM. Losses at the gene ends were 6 bases for V and 8 bases for J; bases not matched to a gene: 5. The CDR3 has 14 residues. CDR3 residues: CASSPGQGYSPLHF. CDR3 coding DNA: TGTGCCAGCAGCCCTGGACAGGGGTATTCACCCCTCCACTTT.

The V and J genes are TRBV6-5 and TRBJ1-5, with D perhaps matching TRBD1 (5 bases). There are 14 residues in the CDR3. The V end was cut by 0 bases, the J end by 7 bases, with 10 bases between. Looked up from germline, CDR1 is MNHEY and CDR2 is SVGAGI. This CDR3 is CASSYSTGGQPQHF. DNA for the CDR3: TGTGCCAGCAGTTACTCGACCGGGGGGCAGCCCCAGCATTTT.

This chain joins TRBV5-1 and TRBJ2-1, with TRBD1 matching 8 bases. This CDR3 spans 16 amino acids. Germline-derived CDR1 and CDR2 are SGHRS and YFSETQ. The ends lost 3 bases at V and 2 bases at J; junction bases unmatched: 7. DNA of the CDR3: TGCGCCAGCAGCTCCGGGACAGGAAGGACCTACAATGAGCAGTTCTTC. Amino acid sequence: CASSSGTGRTYNEQFF. The full variable domain, rest sourced from reference TRBV5-1 and TRBJ2-1, is KAGVTQTPRYLIKTRGQQVTLSCSPISGHRSVSWYQQTPGQGLQFLFEYFSETQRNKGNFPGRFSGRQFSNSRSEMNVSTLELGDSALYLCASSSGTGRTYNEQFFGPGTRLTVL.